This is a list of T cell receptor beta chains from one sample in a study of T cell repertoires in cytomegalovirus infection. Their recognized antigens are unknown. One entry per CDR3 protein results from TCRdb running MiXCR on the reads. Of 62,000 or so distinct CDR3 sequences listed, about 19% are singletons. The material sequenced was CD8+ T cells from cultured PBMCs, taken from culture after CMV antigen stimulation. The source is a human donor in good health (CMV status not recorded). Some clones in this sample may be carry-over from other donors' samples. Both conserved end residues are part of each CDR3. Fields, in order: D gene, V gene, clone size, J gene, CDR3 DNA, CDR3 protein. A D gene is named only where the DNA matches it firmly. The size of a clone is reported for some rows only, either as once, few or many, or as a class for expanded clones.

>-|TRBV12-3/TRBV12-4|-|TRBJ1-5
TGTGCCAGCAGTGACAGTTCCGGACGTTACCAGCCCCAGCATTTT
CASSDSSGRYQPQHF
>TRBD1|TRBV4-3|-|TRBJ2-7
TGCGCCAGCAGCCTCGGGACAGAGACTTACGAGCAGTACTTC
CASSLGTETYEQYF
>-|TRBV7-2|-|TRBJ1-2
TGTGCCAGCAGCTCCCGACAGGACCGACTCAGAAGCTACACCTTC
CASSSRQDRLRSYTF
>-|TRBV7-9|few|TRBJ1-4
TGTGCCAGCAGCCCGCACCTGGATGAAAAACTGTTTTTT
CASSPHLDEKLFF
>TRBD1|TRBV7-9|-|TRBJ1-1
TGTGCCAGCAGCTCGACAGGGGCTTTGAACACTGAAGCTTTCTTT
CASSSTGALNTEAFF
>TRBD1|TRBV6-5|-|TRBJ2-2
TGTGCCAGCAGTTACGGGGGACAGGGGGCCGGGGAGCTGTTTTTT
CASSYGGQGAGELFF
>-|TRBV6-2/TRBV6-3|-|TRBJ2-5
TGTGCCAGCAAGTATCAGCGGGCGTACCAAGAGACCCAGTACTTC
CASKYQRAYQETQYF
>-|TRBV4-1|few|TRBJ1-1
TGCGCCAGCAGCCCTGATCCGTTGAACACTGAAGCTTTCTTT
CASSPDPLNTEAFF
>-|TRBV28|few|TRBJ1-3
TGTGCCAGCAGTCCACCCGACAGTAGCTCTGGAAACACCATATATTTT
CASSPPDSSSGNTIYF
>-|TRBV7-2|-|TRBJ1-4
TGTGCCAGCAGCCTCAAACGGGACGTTGATGAAAAACTGTTTTTT
CASSLKRDVDEKLFF
>TRBD1|TRBV6-5|-|TRBJ1-1
TGTGCCAGCAGTTGGACAGGGGGGACCTTTGAGAACACTGAAGCTTTCTTT
CASSWTGGTFENTEAFF
>TRBD1|TRBV6-6|few|TRBJ1-2
TGTGCCAGCAGTTACTTTGAGGGACAGGGGCACGACGGCTACACCTTC
CASSYFEGQGHDGYTF
>TRBD1|TRBV7-2|-|TRBJ2-7
TGTGCCAGCAGCACCACCCCCCCTGGGGGACAGGTTCTATCCTACGAGCAGTACTTC
CASSTTPPGGQVLSYEQYF
>-|TRBV7-6|-|TRBJ1-1
TGTGCCAGCAGCTCCGGATACACTGAAGCTTTCTTT
CASSSGYTEAFF
>TRBD1|TRBV7-2|few|TRBJ1-5
TGTGCCAGCAGCCCCGACAGGGGGCTTCAGCCCCAGCATTTT
CASSPDRGLQPQHF
>TRBD1|TRBV20-1|-|TRBJ2-7
TGCAGTGCTAGAGATCTACAAGGGACAGGGCTTGCCGAGCAGTACTTC
CSARDLQGTGLAEQYF
>-|TRBV7-8|-|TRBJ1-4
TGTGCCAGCAGGCAAATTGGTCAGTCTAATGAAAAACTGTTTTTT
CASRQIGQSNEKLFF
>-|TRBV28|-|TRBJ1-5
TGTGCCAGCAGTAATAGTTTAAGGGTTAGCAATCAGCCCCAGCATTTT
CASSNSLRVSNQPQHF
>TRBD1|TRBV7-2|-|TRBJ1-4
TGTGCCAGCAGCCCAAACAGGGGTCCTAATGAAAAACTGTTTTTT
CASSPNRGPNEKLFF
>-|TRBV11-2|-|TRBJ1-1
TGTGCCAGCAGCTTCACAGTGGAAGGGACTGAAGCTTTCTTT
CASSFTVEGTEAFF
>-|TRBV6-1|few|TRBJ1-1
TGTGCCAGCAGCATCAACGCGGGGCGTGAAGCTTTCTTT
CASSINAGREAFF
>-|TRBV7-2|few|TRBJ2-5
TGTGCCAGCAGCTTAAGGTGCGAGACCCAGTACTTC
CASSLRCETQYF
>-|TRBV6-2/TRBV6-3|-|TRBJ2-7
TGTGCCAGCAGTTATTGTAGATGGGGCTGCGAGCAGTACTTC
CASSYCRWGCEQYF
>-|TRBV5-3|-|TRBJ1-6
TGTGCCAGCAGCGCACAGGGCTCACCCCTCCACTTT
CASSAQGSPLHF
>TRBD1|TRBV12-3/TRBV12-4|-|TRBJ1-2
TGTGCCAGCAGTGGGCGACAGGGACTGGGCTATGGCTACACCTTC
CASSGRQGLGYGYTF
>-|TRBV12-5|many|TRBJ1-5
TGTGCTAGTAACTGGGACGATCAGCCCCAGCATTTT
CASNWDDQPQHF
>-|TRBV5-1|-|TRBJ2-2
TGCGCCAGCAGCAACCGGGACGAGAACACCGGGGAGCTGTTTTTT
CASSNRDENTGELFF
>-|TRBV20-1|-|TRBJ1-2
TGCAGTGCTAGAGATTGGGGGGGAACCTATGGCTACACCTTC
CSARDWGGTYGYTF
>TRBD1|TRBV20-1|few|TRBJ2-7
TGCAGTGCTAGCACCCAGGGGGCGCGCGAGCAGTACTTC
CSASTQGAREQYF
>TRBD2|TRBV20-1|-|TRBJ2-1
TGCAGTGCCGATAGCGGGGGGGCCATATACAATGAGCAGTTCTTC
CSADSGGAIYNEQFF
>-|TRBV28|-|TRBJ2-5
TGTGCCAGCAGTTTTCCTTTCTCGGGCGGGTCTGAGACCCAGTACTTC
CASSFPFSGGSETQYF
>TRBD1|TRBV11-1|-|TRBJ2-5
TGTGCCAGCAGCGTCCCCGGGACAGGGGGTAGAAGCCTCCAAGAGACCCAGTACTTC
CASSVPGTGGRSLQETQYF
>-|TRBV4-3|-|TRBJ2-6
TGCGCCAGCAGCCAAGAAGTGGGGACTGGGGCCAACGTCCTGACTTTC
CASSQEVGTGANVLTF
>TRBD1|TRBV28|-|TRBJ2-5
TGTGCCAGCAGTCCAGGAACCGGGACAGGGGAGACGGAGACCCAGTACTTC
CASSPGTGTGETETQYF
>-|TRBV2|few|TRBJ1-1
TGTGTCAGCAGTGGGACCATCACAGGAACCACTGAAGCTTTCTTT
CVSSGTITGTTEAFF
>TRBD1|TRBV6-5|-|TRBJ2-7
TGTGCCAGCAGTTACCTAGACAGGGCCTACGAGCAGTACTTC
CASSYLDRAYEQYF
>TRBD1|TRBV7-8|-|TRBJ2-7
TGTGCCAGCAGCTTAATGACAGGGGGTCTTAACGAGCAGTACTTC
CASSLMTGGLNEQYF
>-|TRBV5-6|few|TRBJ1-5
TGTGCCAGCAGCTCATATGACCGGGTTAGCAATCAGCCCCAGCATTTT
CASSSYDRVSNQPQHF
>-|TRBV7-6|many|TRBJ2-1
TGTGCCAGCAGCTTAGAGGGGGGCCTCTACAATGAGCAGTTCTTC
CASSLEGGLYNEQFF
>-|TRBV19|many|TRBJ1-6
TGTGCCAGTAGGAGTGACAGTTTCAGCTCCTATAATTCACCCCTCCACTTT
CASRSDSFSSYNSPLHF
>-|TRBV7-9|few|TRBJ1-1
TGTGCCAGCGGGGGAAGGAAAAAGGGGATAATCCCGGGAGCGGTAGCTTTCTTT
CASGGRKKGIIPGAVAFF
>-|TRBV27|-|TRBJ2-7
TGTGCCAGCAGTTTCTCGTCGAATTACGAGCAGTACTTC
CASSFSSNYEQYF
>-|TRBV4-3|many|TRBJ2-7
TGCGCCAGCAGCCAAAATGTGGCTTACGAGCAGTACTTC
CASSQNVAYEQYF
>-|TRBV6-5|-|TRBJ2-7
TGTGCCAGCAGTTCGGACGGAGCCTACGAGCAGTACTTC
CASSSDGAYEQYF
>-|TRBV7-2|few|TRBJ1-6
TGTGCCAGCAGGTTCGGACCCTATAATTCACCCCTCCACTTT
CASRFGPYNSPLHF
>-|TRBV7-8|-|TRBJ1-1
TGTGCCAGCAGCTCGGTGTGGGACACTGGGAACACTGAAGCTTTCTTT
CASSSVWDTGNTEAFF
>-|TRBV19|once|TRBJ2-1
TGTGCCAGTAGTAGAATGTGGAACAGGGAGGACAATGAGCAGTTCTTC
CASSRMWNREDNEQFF
>TRBD1|TRBV12-3/TRBV12-4|few|TRBJ1-1
TGTGCCAGCAGTCCCATTCGGACAGGGGGCCCTGAAGCTTTCTTT
CASSPIRTGGPEAFF
>-|TRBV6-2/TRBV6-3|-|TRBJ1-5
TGTGCCACCCACGGAGGGGAAAATCAGCCCCAGCATTTT
CATHGGENQPQHF
>-|TRBV5-1|-|TRBJ1-2
TGCGCCAGCAGCCATGGGGCGGGGGCAGCTAACTATGGCTACACCTTC
CASSHGAGAANYGYTF
>TRBD1|TRBV6-1|few|TRBJ2-7
TGTGCCAGCAGTGAACCAGTCGCAGGGGGCTATTCCTACGAGCAGTACTTC
CASSEPVAGGYSYEQYF
>TRBD1|TRBV7-8|few|TRBJ2-2
TGTGCCAGCAGCTTCGATCCGGGACAGGGGGCGGGCGGGGAGCTGTTTTTT
CASSFDPGQGAGGELFF
>TRBD1|TRBV4-3|-|TRBJ2-7
TGCGCCAGCAGCCAAGATCGCGACAGGGGCTACGAGCAGTACTTC
CASSQDRDRGYEQYF